This T cell receptor beta chain was sequenced during a study of STAT5B mutations in CD4+ large granular lymphocyte leukemia. Trimming stripped 4 bases from V and 4 bases from J, with 21 bases between. This CDR3 has 17 amino acids. Germline V gene data show CDR1 as LNHDA and CDR2 as SQIVND (reference sequence). Regarding this clone: Its antigen is not known.

Study results and caveats: Patient CD4-sorted repertoires stayed more clonal than healthy ones after leukemic-clone removal.

Per the original methods: Lowest detectable productive clonotype frequency was 2.59 x 10-5. The assay was immunoSEQ multiplex PCR, and TCRdb's table has in-frame clones only and misses some. The D gene and trimming were derived from the DNA, and the V and J assignments and clone size from that table. The top ten hold around 1% of the sample, which has fewer than 35,000 clones, about 74% seen once. This sequence was found in a human donor in good health. V and J are TRBV19 and TRBJ2-3; possibly TRBD1 for D (5 bases). The sequenced sample was CD4+ T cells from blood buffy coats. CDR3 sequence reads: CASSRWGSLPGPDTQYF. The CDR3 region has the DNA TGTGCCAGTAGTAGGTGGGGCAGCTTGCCTGGCCCAGATACGCAGTATTTT. The variable domain in full, completed from reference TRBV19 and TRBJ2-3, reads DGGITQSPKYLFRKEGQNVTLSCEQNLNHDAMYWYRQDPGQGLRLIYYSQIVNDFQKGDIAEGYSVSREKKESFPLTVTSAQKNPTAFYLCASSRWGSLPGPDTQYFGPGTRLTVL.